Listed here are 26 T cell receptor beta chains from one sample, sequenced in a study of T cell responses to AZD1222 COVID-19 vaccine. TCRdb keeps only in-frame clones here, not all; method: immunoSEQ multiplex PCR. The sample consists of 95,000 to 150,000 clones, approximately 92% of them appearing once. The sequences come from peripheral blood, collected on day 0 of AZD1222 vaccination. Every receptor here comes from an adult in good health.

The rearrangement links TRBV27 to TRBJ1-1; D is perhaps TRBD1 (5 bases). This CDR3 region has 15 residues. The germline CDR1 and CDR2 sequences are MNHEY and SMNVEV (reference sequence). The V and J ends lost 4 bases and 5 bases respectively, with 17 bases between them. CDR3: CASSSVQVPGTEAFF. The CDR3 DNA follows: TGTGCCAGCAGTTCGGTACAGGTGCCGGGAACTGAAGCTTTCTTT.

The rearrangement uses TRBV28 and TRBJ1-4; D gene unclear. There are 13 residues in the CDR3. Germline loops: CDR1 MDHEN, CDR2 SYDVKM. The V and J ends lost 11 bases and 8 bases respectively, with 18 bases between them. In nucleotides, the CDR3 is TGTGCCGGACGGCCGGAGGGCAGCGAAAAACTGTTTTTT. This sequence encodes CAGRPEGSEKLFF.

The table lists this clone with a count of one. This chain connects TRBV11-2 to TRBJ2-7; D ambiguous. Germline V lookup: CDR1 SGHAT, CDR2 FQNNGV. This CDR3 spans 14 amino acids. The germline V and J ends were trimmed by 7 bases and 6 bases, with 19 bases remaining between them. CDR3 in amino acids: CASTTSDRPAEQYF. In DNA, the CDR3 is TGTGCCAGCACTACCTCGGACCGGCCAGCCGAGCAGTACTTC.

This CDR3 reads CASSDGTGGKNEQFF. CDR3 coding DNA: TGTGCCAGCAGTGACGGGACAGGGGGGAAAAATGAGCAGTTCTTC. The chain has TRBV6-4 and TRBJ2-1; 11 nucleotides match TRBD1. The CDR3 consists of 15 residues. V dropped 2 bases and J dropped 7; count of bases not matched to a gene: 4. Germline-derived CDR1 and CDR2 are MRHNA and SNTAGT.

The chain joins TRBV18 to TRBJ2-4; the D is unclear. The CDR3 has 16 residues. Trimming shortened V by 0 bases and J by 0 bases, and 9 bases separated the two germline ends. The V gene's germline CDR1 is KGHSH and CDR2 LQKENI. The CDR3 bases are TGTGCCAGCTCACCACCGTCAGGCCTAGCCAAAAACATTCAGTACTTC. It codes for CASSPPSGLAKNIQYF.

The chain recombines TRBV7-9 with TRBJ2-1; D assignment may be TRBD1 or TRBD2 (5 bases each). Germline values: CDR1 SEHNR, CDR2 FQNEAQ (reference sequence). The germline V and J ends were trimmed by 5 bases and 2 bases, with 16 bases remaining between them. The CDR3 covers 16 residues. The CDR3 DNA reads TGTGCCAGCAGCCATTCCGGGACGTCCCCCTACAATGAGCAGTTCTTC. This encodes CASSHSGTSPYNEQFF.

The chain links TRBV27 to TRBJ2-7; D not certain. This CDR3 has 13 residues. The germline V gene has CDR1 MNHEY and CDR2 SMNVEV (reference sequence). Trimming removed 4 bases at V and 0 bases at J, with 7 bases between. The CDR3 nucleotides read TGTGCCAGCAGTTCCGACAACTCCTACGAGCAGTACTTC. Protein sequence: CASSSDNSYEQYF.

This chain's CDR3 is CAISESTTDPAGTDTQYF. CDR3 nucleotides: TGTGCCATCAGTGAGTCGACTACAGACCCTGCGGGAACAGATACGCAGTATTTT. The chain is built from TRBV10-3 and TRBJ2-3; D may be TRBD2 (6 bases). The V end lost 0 bases, the J end lost 3 bases, and 19 bases lay between the germline ends. The CDR3 length is 18 residues. The germline V gene encodes CDR1 ENHRY and CDR2 SYGVKD.

This rearrangement joins TRBV21-1 to TRBJ2-7. TRBV21-1 is a pseudogene segment. The CDR3 covers 15 residues. The chain's CDR3 is CASSKRGSLLYEQYF. DNA for the CDR3: TGTGCCAGCAGCAAGAGGGGAAGCCTCCTATACGAGCAGTACTTC.

This clone was seen a single time. The chain couples TRBV28 to TRBJ1-2; 9 nucleotides line up with TRBD1. V trimming: 5 bases; J trimming: 5 bases; junction bases outside the gene matches: 3. Germline V gene data show CDR1 as MDHEN and CDR2 as SYDVKM. The CDR3 has 13 amino acids. The CDR3 DNA is TGTGCCAGCAGTGGGGACAGGGATTATGGCTACACCTTC. This gives the protein CASSGDRDYGYTF.

This chain links TRBV18 with TRBJ1-3; D unresolved. The CDR3 is made up of 18 amino acids. The germline V and J ends were trimmed by 0 bases and 0 bases, with 15 bases remaining between them. Germline lookup yields CDR1 KGHSH and CDR2 LQKENI. The CDR3 region has the DNA TGTGCCAGCTCACCACCCGGTAGGGTACAGTTCTCTGGAAACACCATATATTTT. It translates to CASSPPGRVQFSGNTIYF. Full variable domain (remainder filled in from reference TRBV18 and TRBJ1-3): NAGVMQNPRHLVRRRGQEARLRCSPMKGHSHVYWYRQLPEEGLKFMVYLQKENIIDESGMPKERFSAEFPKEGPSILRIQQVVRGDSAAYFCASSPPGRVQFSGNTIYFGEGSWLTVV.

This clone was seen only once. The rearrangement joins TRBV28 to TRBJ2-1, with 8 bases identical to TRBD2. The CDR3 runs to 14 residues. Germline assignment: CDR1 MDHEN and CDR2 SYDVKM. The J segment lost 7 bases and the V segment lost 5 bases, leaving 7 bases of the junction unmatched. The CDR3 loop reads CASSQGLALNEQFF. The CDR3 DNA follows: TGTGCCAGCAGTCAAGGACTAGCTTTGAATGAGCAGTTCTTC.

This clone showed up just a few times. The CDR3 nucleotides are TGTGCCAGCAGAGGGGACAGGGTTATGGACACCTTC. It yields the protein CASRGDRVMDTF. The rearrangement uses TRBV2 and TRBJ1-2; 9 bases map to TRBD1. V dropped 6 bases and J dropped 12; count of bases not matched to a gene: 8. The CDR3 spans 12 residues. The germline V gene has CDR1 SNHLY and CDR2 FYNNEI.

The V gene is TRBV7-5, the J gene TRBJ1-2; the table's D call, TRBD1, has no DNA check behind it. TRBV7-5 is given as a pseudogene. CDR3 length: 19 amino acids. This CDR3 reads CARSLVWGTGDAAQYGYTF. The CDR3 DNA is TGTGCCAGAAGCTTAGTTTGGGGGACAGGGGATGCGGCCCAATATGGCTACACCTTC.

The chain links TRBV10-2 to TRBJ2-2; TRBD2 matches at 11 bases. The CDR3 covers 14 residues. Germline trimming cut 7 bases from V and 9 bases from J; bases unmatched to any gene: 7. Germline CDR1 and CDR2: WSHSY and SAAADI. The CDR3 loop reads CASMGLADERELFF. The CDR3 DNA reads TGCGCCAGCATGGGACTAGCGGATGAACGGGAGCTGTTTTTT.

This clone was counted ten times or more. The gene calls are TRBV4-3 and TRBJ1-1, with a weak D call TRBD1 (6 bases). V lost 0 bases to trimming and J lost 7 bases, with 15 bases between them. This CDR3 has 15 residues. Germline CDR1 and CDR2: LGHNA and YSLEER. The CDR3 spells CASSQDLEVRGEAFF. For the CDR3, the DNA is TGCGCCAGCAGCCAAGACTTAGAAGTCAGGGGTGAAGCTTTCTTT.

V usage is TRBV7-2 and J usage is TRBJ1-6, with 7 bases aligning to TRBD1. Germline V CDR1 and CDR2: SGHTA, FQGNSA. This CDR3 is built from 16 residues. The J segment lost 5 bases and the V segment lost 5 bases, leaving 9 bases of the junction unmatched. The CDR3 here is CASSPRQGGNNSPLHF. As DNA, the CDR3 is TGTGCCAGCAGCCCCCGGCAGGGGGGTAATAATTCACCCCTCCACTTT.

This clone was counted a few times. V usage is TRBV3-1 (or the pseudogene TRBV3-2) and J usage is TRBJ1-1, with 9 positions matching TRBD1. Trimming removed 0 bases from V and 6 bases from J; junction bases left unmatched: 8. Germline V gives CDR1 LGHDT, CDR2 YNNKEL (reference sequence). This CDR3 has 16 amino acids. Here the CDR3 DNA reads TGTGCCAGCAGCCAAGATCGACAGGGGGTAGGCGCTGAAGCTTTCTTT. Translation gives CASSQDRQGVGAEAFF.

V and J are TRBV13 and TRBJ1-4, with D possibly matching TRBD1 (6 bases). Trimming pared 3 bases from V and 2 bases from J, leaving 10 bases between. Germline V gene lookup returns CDR1 PRHDT and CDR2 FYEKMQ (reference sequence). The CDR3 extends over 15 amino acids. Here the CDR3 reads CASSFSGVTNEKLFF. The CDR3 DNA reads as TGTGCCAGCAGCTTTTCAGGGGTCACTAATGAAAAACTGTTTTTT.

This clone was seen only once. This chain links TRBV5-1 with TRBJ1-3, with 7 bases matching TRBD1. V lost 5 bases and J lost 0; bases outside the gene matches: 11. CDR3 size: 17 residues. Germline lookup yields CDR1 SGHRS and CDR2 YFSETQ. The CDR3 spells CASSLGDRLHSGNTIYF. CDR3 bases: TGCGCCAGCAGTCTAGGGGACAGATTACACTCTGGAAACACCATATATTTT.

The V and J genes are TRBV7-9 and TRBJ2-1; D not certain. CDR3 length: 10 residues. Germline lookup yields CDR1 SEHNR and CDR2 FQNEAQ (reference sequence). The germline V and J ends were trimmed by 4 bases and 7 bases, with 2 bases remaining between them. The CDR3 bases are TGTGCCAGCAGCTCGAATGAGCAGTTCTTC. Protein product: CASSSNEQFF.

This chain uses TRBV4-1 with TRBJ2-5; 13 positions match TRBD2. The germline gives CDR1 MGHRA, CDR2 YSYEKL. CDR3 length equals 17 residues. After removal of 1 base from V and 5 bases from J, the junction contained 7 bases not matched to a gene. In DNA form, the CDR3 reads TGCGCCAGCAGCCAAGCCCCCCTACTAGCGGGAGGGGAGACCCAGTACTTC. Its protein product is CASSQAPLLAGGETQYF.

The chain has TRBV20-1 and TRBJ1-1, with D unclear. V lost 3 bases and J lost 2, with 4 bases in between. CDR3 length equals 11 residues. The germline V gene has CDR1 DFQATT and CDR2 SNEGSKA (reference sequence). CDR3 in amino acids: CSARHNTEAFF. CDR3 sequence (DNA): TGCAGTGCTAGGCATAACACTGAAGCTTTCTTT.

The chain is built from TRBV13 and TRBJ1-6; D possibly corresponds to TRBD1 (5 bases). With 6 bases removed from V and 5 bases from J, the gap between germline ends came to 11 bases. This CDR3 has 14 residues. In germline, CDR1 is PRHDT, CDR2 FYEKMQ (reference sequence). This chain's CDR3 is CASRNGHNNSPLHF. The DNA of the CDR3 is TGTGCCAGCAGAAATGGACATAATAATTCACCCCTCCACTTT.

V usage is TRBV19 and J usage is TRBJ1-2; no firm D call. This CDR3 region has 13 residues. V lost 1 base and J 8 bases, leaving 11 bases between the germline ends. Germline CDR1 reads LNHDA; CDR2 reads SQIVND (reference sequence). The CDR3 protein is CASSIVGREGYTF. CDR3 coding DNA: TGTGCCAGTAGTATAGTCGGGCGGGAAGGCTACACCTTC.

The rearrangement links TRBV28 to TRBJ2-7; no definite D call. Germline V gene lookup returns CDR1 MDHEN and CDR2 SYDVKM. Trimming took 7 bases from V and 2 from J, leaving 15 bases between them. The CDR3 contains 14 residues. CDR3 bases: TGTGCCAGCACCCCAGGTCTCCCGACCTACGAGCAGTACTTC. Protein sequence: CASTPGLPTYEQYF. The entire variable domain, with the rest obtained from reference TRBV28 and TRBJ2-7, is as follows: DVKVTQSSRYLVKRTGEKVFLECVQDMDHENMFWYRQDPGLGLRLIYFSYDVKMKEKGDIPEGYSVSREKKERFSLILESASTNQTSMYLCASTPGLPTYEQYFGPGTRLTVT.